This T cell receptor (beta chain) appears in the sequencing data of a study of T-cell reconstitution after alpha-beta-depleted transplantation in children. As it was prepared, the TCRbeta library received unique molecular identifiers. TCRdb redid the calling of the PCR reads with MiXCR, one entry per CDR3 protein. The profile shows about 1,000,000 distinct CDR3 sequences, under 30% of them singletons. Trimming cost V 6 bases and J 6 bases; bases outside gene matches: 6. The CDR3 covers 14 residues. Germline assignment: CDR1 ENHRY and CDR2 SYGVKD. The receptor was isolated from a boy in the first two years of life who had a stem cell transplant for SCID, so the T cells may come from the graft donor. The sequences come from PBMCs, mostly from graft donor cells, collected 360 days after TCRalphabeta/CD19-depleted stem cell transplant. The genes are TRBV10-3 and TRBJ2-1, with 9 bases matching TRBD1. The CDR3 nucleotides read TGTGCCATCAGCCTCCGGGACAGGGTCAATGAGCAGTTCTTC. Protein: CAISLRDRVNEQFF.